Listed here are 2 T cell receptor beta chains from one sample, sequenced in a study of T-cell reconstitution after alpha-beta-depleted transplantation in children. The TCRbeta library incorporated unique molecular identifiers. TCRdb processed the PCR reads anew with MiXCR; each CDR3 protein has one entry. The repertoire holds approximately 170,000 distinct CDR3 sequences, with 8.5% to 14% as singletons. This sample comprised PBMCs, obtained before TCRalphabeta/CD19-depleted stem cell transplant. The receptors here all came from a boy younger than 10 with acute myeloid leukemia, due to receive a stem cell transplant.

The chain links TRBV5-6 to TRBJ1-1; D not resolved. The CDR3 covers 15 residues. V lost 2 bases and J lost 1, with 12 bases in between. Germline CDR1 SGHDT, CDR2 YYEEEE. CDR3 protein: CASSFMVRRNTEAFF. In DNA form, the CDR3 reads TGTGCCAGCAGCTTCATGGTTCGGCGGAACACTGAAGCTTTCTTT.

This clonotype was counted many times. CDR3 in DNA: TGTGCCAGCAGCAGAACTAGCGGGAGAGCAGTTGAGCAGTTCTTC. Its translation: CASSRTSGRAVEQFF. This chain joins TRBV7-9 and TRBJ2-1, with TRBD2 matching 11 bases. The germline CDR1 and CDR2 sequences are SEHNR and FQNEAQ (reference sequence). The CDR3 consists of 15 residues. V lost 5 bases and J lost 9; bases outside the gene matches: 9. Supplemented by reference TRBV7-9 and TRBJ2-1, the full variable domain reads DTGVSQNPRHKITKRGQNVTFRCDPISEHNRLYWYRQTLGQGPEFLTYFQNEAQLEKSRLLSDRFSAERPKGSFSTLEIQRTEQGDSAMYLCASSRTSGRAVEQFFGPGTRLTVL.